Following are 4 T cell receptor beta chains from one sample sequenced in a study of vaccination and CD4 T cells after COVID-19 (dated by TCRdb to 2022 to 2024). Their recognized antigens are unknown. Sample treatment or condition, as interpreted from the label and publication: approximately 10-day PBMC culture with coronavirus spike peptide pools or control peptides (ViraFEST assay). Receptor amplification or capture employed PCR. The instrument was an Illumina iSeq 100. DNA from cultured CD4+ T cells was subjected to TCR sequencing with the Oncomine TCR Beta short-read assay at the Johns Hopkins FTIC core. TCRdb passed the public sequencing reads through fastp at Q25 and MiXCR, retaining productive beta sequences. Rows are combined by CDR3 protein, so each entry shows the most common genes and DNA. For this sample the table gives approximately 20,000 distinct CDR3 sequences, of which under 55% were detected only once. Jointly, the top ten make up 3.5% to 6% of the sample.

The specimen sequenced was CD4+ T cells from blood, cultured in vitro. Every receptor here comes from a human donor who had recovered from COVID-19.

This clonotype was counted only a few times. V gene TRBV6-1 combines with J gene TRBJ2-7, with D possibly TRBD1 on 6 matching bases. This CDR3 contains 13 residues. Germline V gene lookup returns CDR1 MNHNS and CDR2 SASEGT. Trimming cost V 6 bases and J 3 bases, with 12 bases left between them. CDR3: CASRSIQGYEQYF. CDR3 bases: TGTGCCAGCAGGTCGATACAGGGCTACGAGCAGTACTTC.

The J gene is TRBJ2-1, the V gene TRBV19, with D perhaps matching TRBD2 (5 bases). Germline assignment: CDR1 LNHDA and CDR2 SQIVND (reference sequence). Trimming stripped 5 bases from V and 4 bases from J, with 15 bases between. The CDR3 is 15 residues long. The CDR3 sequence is CASSSGLLGYNEQFF. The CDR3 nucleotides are TGTGCCAGTAGTTCAGGACTCCTAGGGTACAATGAGCAGTTCTTC. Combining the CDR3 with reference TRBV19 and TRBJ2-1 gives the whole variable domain DGGITQSPKYLFRKEGQNVTLSCEQNLNHDAMYWYRQDPGQGLRLIYYSQIVNDFQKGDIAEGYSVSREKKESFPLTVTSAQKNPTAFYLCASSSGLLGYNEQFFGPGTRLTVL.

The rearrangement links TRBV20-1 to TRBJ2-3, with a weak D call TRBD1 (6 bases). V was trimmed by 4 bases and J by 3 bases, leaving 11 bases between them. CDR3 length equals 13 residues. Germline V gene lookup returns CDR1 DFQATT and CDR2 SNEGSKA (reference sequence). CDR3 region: CSAIQGRTDTQYF. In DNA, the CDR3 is TGCAGTGCTATCCAGGGGCGGACAGATACGCAGTATTTT.

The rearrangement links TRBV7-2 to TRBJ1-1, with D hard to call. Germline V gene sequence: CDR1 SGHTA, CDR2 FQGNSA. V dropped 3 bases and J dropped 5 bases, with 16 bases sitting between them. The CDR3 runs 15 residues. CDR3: CASSFAGGLGTEAFF. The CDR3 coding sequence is TGTGCCAGCAGCTTCGCGGGTGGGCTCGGTACTGAAGCTTTCTTT.